What follows describes a single T cell receptor (beta chain). Antigen: not known. The V end lost 1 base, the J end lost 1 base, and 7 bases lay between the germline ends. The CDR3 has 14 residues. Germline CDR1 is SGHTA and CDR2 is FQGNSA. The data are from a study of T cell responses to AZD1222 COVID-19 vaccine. Study-level results: In a largely white British group with more females than males, clonal diversity was possibly underestimated. No repertoire was sampled before or during the peak T cell response, only after it.

Profiled with immunoSEQ multiplex PCR; TCRdb holds only in-frame clones, not every one. Found here are around 67,000 clones, 84% of them singletons; the top ten hold around 20%. The sample in question was peripheral blood, obtained on day 0 of AZD1222 vaccination. The chain couples TRBV7-2 to TRBJ1-2, with D unclear. The receptor's source is an adult in good health. DNA of the CDR3: TGTGCCAGCAGCTTAGGTCATGTTAACTATGGCTACACCTTC. Residues: CASSLGHVNYGYTF.